The present T cell receptor (beta chain) was sequenced within a study of blood T cell repertoires in COVID-19. About the research overall: Collection of acute and convalescent COVID-19 samples took place in the United States, Italy and Spain. Sources were T cells, B-cell-depleted T cells, or PBMCs; the material itself was cDNA or gDNA.

V was cut by 5 bases and J by 2 bases, with 12 bases left in between. CDR1 SGHTA and CDR2 FQGNSA come from the germline V gene. The CDR3 length is 14 residues. Per the original methods: Quantification of nucleated cells was approximated via reference gene primer amplification. The data were produced by immunoSEQ multiplex PCR, yet TCRdb's version contains in-frame clones alone and is incomplete. D and trimming were read from the DNA, whereas the V and J calls and clone size are those reported in that table. The sample has a few hundred thousand clones; almost 90% are singletons. Seattle enrolled patients during active infection and tracked them longitudinally.

This TCR was recovered from an older woman with COVID-19, enrolled during active disease. The material sequenced was peripheral blood. The gene calls are TRBV7-2 and TRBJ1-2, with D uncertain. CDR3 residues: CASSPFGANYGYTF. The CDR3 coding sequence is TGTGCCAGCAGCCCCTTCGGTGCCAACTATGGCTACACCTTC.